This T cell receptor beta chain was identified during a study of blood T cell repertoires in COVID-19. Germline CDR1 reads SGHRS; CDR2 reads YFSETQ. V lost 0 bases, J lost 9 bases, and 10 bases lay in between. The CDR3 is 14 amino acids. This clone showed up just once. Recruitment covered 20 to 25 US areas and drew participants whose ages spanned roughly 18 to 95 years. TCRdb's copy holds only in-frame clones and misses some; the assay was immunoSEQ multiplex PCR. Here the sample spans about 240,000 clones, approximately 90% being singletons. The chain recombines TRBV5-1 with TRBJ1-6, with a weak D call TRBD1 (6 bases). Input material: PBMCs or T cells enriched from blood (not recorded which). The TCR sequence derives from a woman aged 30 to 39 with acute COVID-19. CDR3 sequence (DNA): TGCGCCAGCAGCTTGGGGGACATGGGTTCACCCCTCCACTTT. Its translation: CASSLGDMGSPLHF.